The 5 T cell receptor beta chains presented below share a single source sample, sequenced in a study of spatial heterogeneity in lung cancer. TCRdb fed the 5' RACE reads into MiXCR, producing one record per CDR3 protein. The sample yields 20,000 to 25,000 distinct CDR3 sequences, less than 6% seen once. The time point denotes: sample taken at primary tumor resection. The sequences come from PBMCs, collected at surgery. These receptors were collected from a male donor with early-stage non-small cell lung cancer.

This clonotype appeared a few times. The rearrangement joins TRBV28 to TRBJ2-7; tentatively, D is TRBD1 (5 bases). The CDR3 is 13 amino acids. From germline, CDR1 is MDHEN and CDR2 SYDVKM. V was pared by 3 bases and J by 4 bases, with 10 bases between. CDR3 DNA sequence: TGTGCCAGCAGTTTCGGCCAGGGTTACGAGCAGTACTTC. It encodes CASSFGQGYEQYF.

In this sample, this clonotype turned up a few times. V gene TRBV4-3 combines with J gene TRBJ2-4, with D maybe TRBD1 (6 bases). Germline CDR1 and CDR2: LGHNA and YSLEER. Trimming removed 1 base at V and 0 bases at J, with 16 bases between. This CDR3 is 18 amino acids long. CDR3 DNA: TGCGCCAGCAGCCAAGCATGGGGGCAGTCCGGAGCCAAAAACATTCAGTACTTC. Translating it yields CASSQAWGQSGAKNIQYF.

The table lists this clonotype with a few counts. Its ends do not fully match the called genes, so a read error is possible. The gene calls are TRBV12-3 or TRBV12-4 and TRBJ1-5, with D possibly matching TRBD1 (6 bases). The CDR3 totals 13 residues. The CDR3 is CASGQTVNQTQHF. The CDR3 coding sequence is TGTGCCAGCGGACAGACGGTTAATCAGACCCAGCATTTT.

This chain uses TRBV7-3 with TRBJ2-3; TRBD2 agrees at 9 bases. This CDR3 comprises 16 residues. Trimming took 4 bases from V and 3 from J; bases not matched to a gene: 8. Germline CDR1 reads SGHTA; CDR2 reads FQGTGA. DNA for the CDR3: TGTGCCAGCAGCTCAGTGGTAGCGGGGGTAACAGATACGCAGTATTTT. Protein product: CASSSVVAGVTDTQYF.

This clonotype showed up many times. The V and J genes are TRBV6-2 or TRBV6-3 and TRBJ2-7; TRBD2 agrees at 16 bases. CDR1 MNHEY and CDR2 SVGEGT come from the germline V gene. The trim removed 4 bases at V and 3 bases at J, leaving 12 bases unmatched. This CDR3 spans 19 amino acids. Here the CDR3 DNA reads TGTGCCAGCAGTTCCTTACCGGGACTAGCGGGAGGGTCGATCTACGAGCAGTACTTC. Protein sequence: CASSSLPGLAGGSIYEQYF.